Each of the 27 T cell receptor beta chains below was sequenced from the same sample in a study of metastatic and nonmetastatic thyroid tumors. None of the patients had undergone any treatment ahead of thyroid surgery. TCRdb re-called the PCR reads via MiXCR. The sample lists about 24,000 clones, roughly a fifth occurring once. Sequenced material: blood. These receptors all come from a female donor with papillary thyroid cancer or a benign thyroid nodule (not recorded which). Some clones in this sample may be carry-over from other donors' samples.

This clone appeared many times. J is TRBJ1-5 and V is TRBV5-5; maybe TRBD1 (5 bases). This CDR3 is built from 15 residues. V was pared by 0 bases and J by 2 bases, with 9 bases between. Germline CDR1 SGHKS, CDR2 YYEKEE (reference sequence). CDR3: CASSLVGVGNQPQHF. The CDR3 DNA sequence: TGTGCCAGCAGCTTGGTAGGGGTTGGCAATCAGCCCCAGCATTTT. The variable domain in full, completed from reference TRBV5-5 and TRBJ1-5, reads DAGVTQSPTHLIKTRGQQVTLRCSPISGHKSVSWYQQVLGQGPQFIFQYYEKEERGRGNFPDRFSARQFPNYSSELNVNALLLGDSALYLCASSLVGVGNQPQHFGDGTRLSIL.

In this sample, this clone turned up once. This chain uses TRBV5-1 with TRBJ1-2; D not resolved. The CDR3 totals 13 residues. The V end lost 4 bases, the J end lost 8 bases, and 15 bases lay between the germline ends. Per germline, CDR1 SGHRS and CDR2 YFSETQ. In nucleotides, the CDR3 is TGCGCCAGCAGCCCGCTGAGTGGGTCGGGCTACACCTTC. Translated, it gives CASSPLSGSGYTF.

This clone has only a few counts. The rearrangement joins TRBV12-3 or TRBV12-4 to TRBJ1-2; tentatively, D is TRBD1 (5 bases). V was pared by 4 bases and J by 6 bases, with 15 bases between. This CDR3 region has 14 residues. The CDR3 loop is CASSYQGRIHGYTF. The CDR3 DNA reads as TGTGCCAGCAGTTACCAGGGACGAATCCATGGCTACACCTTC.

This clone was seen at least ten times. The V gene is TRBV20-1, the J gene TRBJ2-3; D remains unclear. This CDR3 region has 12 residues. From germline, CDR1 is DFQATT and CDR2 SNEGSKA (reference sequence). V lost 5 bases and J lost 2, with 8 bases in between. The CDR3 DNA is TGCAGTGCTGCCGACTCCACAGATACGCAGTATTTT. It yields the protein CSAADSTDTQYF.

Here the CDR3 reads CASSYQMWSRGSTEAFF. The CDR3 bases are TGTGCCAGCAGTTACCAAATGTGGAGTCGGGGGAGTACTGAAGCTTTCTTT. The genes are TRBV6-6 and TRBJ1-1, with D possibly being TRBD1 (5 bases). V was pared by 2 bases and J by 5 bases, with 21 bases between. The CDR3 covers 17 residues. Germline CDR1 MNHNY, CDR2 SVGAGI (reference sequence).

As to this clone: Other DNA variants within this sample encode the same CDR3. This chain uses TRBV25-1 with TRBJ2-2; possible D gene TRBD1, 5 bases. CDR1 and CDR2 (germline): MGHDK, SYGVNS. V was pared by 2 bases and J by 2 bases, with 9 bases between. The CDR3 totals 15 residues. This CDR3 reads CASSERTGNTGELFF. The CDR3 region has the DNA TGTGCCAGCAGTGAAAGAACAGGCAACACCGGGGAGCTGTTTTTT.

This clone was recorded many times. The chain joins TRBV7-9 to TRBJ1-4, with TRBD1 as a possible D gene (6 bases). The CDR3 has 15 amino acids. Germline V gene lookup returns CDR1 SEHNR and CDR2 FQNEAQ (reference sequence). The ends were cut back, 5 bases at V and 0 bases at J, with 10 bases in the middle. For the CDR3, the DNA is TGTGCCAGCAGCGCCAACAGGGCAACTAATGAAAAACTGTTTTTT. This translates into CASSANRATNEKLFF.

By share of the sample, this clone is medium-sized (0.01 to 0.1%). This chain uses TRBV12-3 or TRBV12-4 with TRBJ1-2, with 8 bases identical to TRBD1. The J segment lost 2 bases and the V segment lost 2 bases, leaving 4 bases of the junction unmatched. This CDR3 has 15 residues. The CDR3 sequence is CASSLQGALNYGYTF. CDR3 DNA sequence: TGTGCCAGCAGTTTACAGGGGGCCCTAAACTATGGCTACACCTTC.

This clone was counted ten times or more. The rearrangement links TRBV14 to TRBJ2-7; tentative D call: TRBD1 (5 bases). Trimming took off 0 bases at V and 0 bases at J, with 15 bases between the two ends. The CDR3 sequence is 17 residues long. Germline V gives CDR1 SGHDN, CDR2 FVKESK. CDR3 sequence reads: CASSQDKSPGYSYEQYF. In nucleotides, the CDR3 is TGTGCCAGCAGCCAAGATAAATCCCCAGGGTACTCCTACGAGCAGTACTTC.

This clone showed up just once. CDR3 bases: TGTGCCAGCAGCTATGGCGGTATGAACACTGAAGCTTTCTTT. Translated, it gives CASSYGGMNTEAFF. This chain connects TRBV3-1 to TRBJ1-1; D is uncertain. Germline assignment: CDR1 LGHDT and CDR2 YNNKEL (reference sequence). The germline V and J ends were trimmed by 5 bases and 0 bases, with 10 bases remaining between them. CDR3 length: 14 residues.

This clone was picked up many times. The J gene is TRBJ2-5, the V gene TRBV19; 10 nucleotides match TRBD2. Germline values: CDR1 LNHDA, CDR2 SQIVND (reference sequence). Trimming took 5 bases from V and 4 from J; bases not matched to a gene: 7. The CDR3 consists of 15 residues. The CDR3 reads CASSPPSGRGETQYF. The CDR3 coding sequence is TGTGCCAGTAGTCCGCCGAGCGGGAGGGGAGAGACCCAGTACTTC.

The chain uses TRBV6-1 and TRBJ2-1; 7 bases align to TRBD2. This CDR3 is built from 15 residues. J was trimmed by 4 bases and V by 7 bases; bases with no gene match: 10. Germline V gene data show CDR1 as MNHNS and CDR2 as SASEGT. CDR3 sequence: CASKVLPGGYNEQFF. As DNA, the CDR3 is TGTGCCAGCAAAGTCCTGCCGGGAGGTTACAATGAGCAGTTCTTC.

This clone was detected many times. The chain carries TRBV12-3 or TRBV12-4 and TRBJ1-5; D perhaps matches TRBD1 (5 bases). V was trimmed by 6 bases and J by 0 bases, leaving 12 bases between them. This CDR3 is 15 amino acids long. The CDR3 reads CASSRRDSSNQPQHF. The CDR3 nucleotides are TGTGCCAGCAGCAGACGCGACAGTAGCAATCAGCCCCAGCATTTT.

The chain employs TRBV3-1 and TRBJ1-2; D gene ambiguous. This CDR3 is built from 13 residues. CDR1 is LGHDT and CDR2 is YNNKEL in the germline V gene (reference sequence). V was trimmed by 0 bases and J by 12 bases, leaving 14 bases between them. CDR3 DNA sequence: TGTGCCAGCAGCCAAGAGGGGAGGCTCCAACACACCTTC. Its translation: CASSQEGRLQHTF.

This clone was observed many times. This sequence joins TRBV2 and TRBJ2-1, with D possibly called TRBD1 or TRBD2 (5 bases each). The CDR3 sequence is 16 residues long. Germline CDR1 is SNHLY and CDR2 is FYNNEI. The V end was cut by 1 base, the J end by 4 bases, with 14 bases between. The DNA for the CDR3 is TGTGCCAGCAGTGAAGATTCCTGGGGGTCGTACAATGAGCAGTTCTTC. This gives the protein CASSEDSWGSYNEQFF.

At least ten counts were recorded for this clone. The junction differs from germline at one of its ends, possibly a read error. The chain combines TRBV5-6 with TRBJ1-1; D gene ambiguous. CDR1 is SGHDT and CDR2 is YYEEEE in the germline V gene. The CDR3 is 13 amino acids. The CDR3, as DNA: TGTGCCAGCAGTTTGGGGAGGAACACTGAAGCTTTCTTT. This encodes CASSLGRNTEAFF.

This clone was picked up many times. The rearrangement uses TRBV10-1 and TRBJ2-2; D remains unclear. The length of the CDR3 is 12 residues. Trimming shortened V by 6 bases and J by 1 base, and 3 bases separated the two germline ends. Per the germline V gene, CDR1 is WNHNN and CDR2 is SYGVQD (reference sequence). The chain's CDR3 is CASRENTGELFF. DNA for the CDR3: TGCGCCAGCAGGGAGAACACCGGGGAGCTGTTTTTT.

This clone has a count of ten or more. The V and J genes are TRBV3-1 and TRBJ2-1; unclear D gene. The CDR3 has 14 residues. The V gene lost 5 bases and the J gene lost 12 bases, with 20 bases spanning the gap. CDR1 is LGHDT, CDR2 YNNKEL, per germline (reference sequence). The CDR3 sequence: CASSKGGNSKRQFF. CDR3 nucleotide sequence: TGTGCCAGCAGCAAAGGTGGTAATTCGAAGAGGCAGTTCTTC.

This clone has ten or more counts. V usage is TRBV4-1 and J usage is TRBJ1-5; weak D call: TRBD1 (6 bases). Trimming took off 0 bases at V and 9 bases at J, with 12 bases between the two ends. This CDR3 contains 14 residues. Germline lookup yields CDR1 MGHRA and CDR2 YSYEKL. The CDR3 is CASSQETGTWPQHF. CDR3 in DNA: TGCGCCAGCAGCCAAGAAACAGGGACTTGGCCCCAGCATTTT.

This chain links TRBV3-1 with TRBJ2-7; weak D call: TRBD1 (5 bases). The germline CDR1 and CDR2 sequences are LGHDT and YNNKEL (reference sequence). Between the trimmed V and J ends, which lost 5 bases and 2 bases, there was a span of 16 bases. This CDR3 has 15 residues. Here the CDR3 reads CASSWQGALPYEQYF. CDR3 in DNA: TGTGCCAGCAGCTGGCAAGGGGCACTACCCTACGAGCAGTACTTC.

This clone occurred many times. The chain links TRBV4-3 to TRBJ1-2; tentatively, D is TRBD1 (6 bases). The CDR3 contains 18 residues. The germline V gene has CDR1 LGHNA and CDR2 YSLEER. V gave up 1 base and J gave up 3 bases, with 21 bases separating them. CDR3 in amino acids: CASSQGKAGKGVYYGYTF. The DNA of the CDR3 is TGCGCCAGCAGCCAAGGGAAGGCAGGGAAGGGGGTTTACTATGGCTACACCTTC.

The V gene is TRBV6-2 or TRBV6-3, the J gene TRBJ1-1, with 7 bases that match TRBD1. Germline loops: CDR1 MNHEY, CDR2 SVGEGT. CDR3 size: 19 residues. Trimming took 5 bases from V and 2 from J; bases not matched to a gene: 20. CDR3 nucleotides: TGTGCCAGCAGTACAATCCAAGGACAGGTATTTCGACGAAACACTGAAGCTTTCTTT. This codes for CASSTIQGQVFRRNTEAFF.

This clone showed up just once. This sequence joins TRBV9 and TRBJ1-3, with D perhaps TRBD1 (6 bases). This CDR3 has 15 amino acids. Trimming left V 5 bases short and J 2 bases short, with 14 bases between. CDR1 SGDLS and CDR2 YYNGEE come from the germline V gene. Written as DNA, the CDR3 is TGTGCCAGCAGTTCCAGCCCAGGGGCTGGAAACACCATATATTTT. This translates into CASSSSPGAGNTIYF.

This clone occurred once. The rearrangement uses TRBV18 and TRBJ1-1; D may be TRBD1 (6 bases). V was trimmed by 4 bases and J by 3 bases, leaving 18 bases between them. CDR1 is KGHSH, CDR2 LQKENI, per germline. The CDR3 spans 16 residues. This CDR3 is CASSRTTGWVDTEAFF. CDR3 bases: TGTGCCAGCTCACGAACTACAGGGTGGGTCGACACTGAAGCTTTCTTT. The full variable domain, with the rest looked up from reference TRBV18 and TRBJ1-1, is NAGVMQNPRHLVRRRGQEARLRCSPMKGHSHVYWYRQLPEEGLKFMVYLQKENIIDESGMPKERFSAEFPKEGPSILRIQQVVRGDSAAYFCASSRTTGWVDTEAFFGQGTRLTVV.

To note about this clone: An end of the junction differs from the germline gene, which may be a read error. In DNA, the CDR3 is TGTACAAGCAGCTTCTTTGGGACATCGAGCACTGAAGCTTTCTTT. This encodes CTSSFFGTSSTEAFF. The V call is TRBV7-2, the J call TRBJ1-1, with a possible D match to TRBD1 (6 bases). This CDR3 has 15 amino acids. Germline V CDR1 and CDR2: SGHTA, FQGNSA.

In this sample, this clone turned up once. The CDR3 here is CASSETDGVGEQYV. The CDR3 DNA follows: TGTGCCAGCAGTGAGACTGACGGGGTGGGCGAGCAGTACGTC. The chain carries TRBV7-2 and TRBJ2-7, with a weak D call TRBD2 (5 bases). The length of the CDR3 is 14 residues. Germline assignment: CDR1 SGHTA and CDR2 FQGNSA. The V end lost 6 bases, the J end lost 6 bases, and 18 bases lay between the germline ends.

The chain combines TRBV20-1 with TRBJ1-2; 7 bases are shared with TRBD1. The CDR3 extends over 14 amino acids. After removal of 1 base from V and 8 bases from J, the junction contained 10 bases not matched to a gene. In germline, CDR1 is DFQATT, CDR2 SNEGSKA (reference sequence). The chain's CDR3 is CSARVDRSIEGYTF. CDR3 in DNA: TGCAGTGCTAGAGTGGACAGGTCAATCGAGGGCTACACCTTC.